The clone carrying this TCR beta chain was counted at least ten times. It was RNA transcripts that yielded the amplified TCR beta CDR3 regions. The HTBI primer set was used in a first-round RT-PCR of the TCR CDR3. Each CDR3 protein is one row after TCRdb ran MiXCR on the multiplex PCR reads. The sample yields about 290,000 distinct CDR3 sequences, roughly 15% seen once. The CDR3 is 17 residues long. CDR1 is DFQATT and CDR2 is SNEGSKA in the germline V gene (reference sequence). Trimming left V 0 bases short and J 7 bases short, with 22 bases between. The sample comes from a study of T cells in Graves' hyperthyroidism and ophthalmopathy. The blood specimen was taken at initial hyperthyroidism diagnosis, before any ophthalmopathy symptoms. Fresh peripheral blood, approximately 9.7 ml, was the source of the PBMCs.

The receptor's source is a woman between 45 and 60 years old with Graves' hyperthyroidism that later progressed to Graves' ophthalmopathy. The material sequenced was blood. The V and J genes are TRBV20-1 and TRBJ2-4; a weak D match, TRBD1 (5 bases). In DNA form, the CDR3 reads TGCAGTGCTAGAGATACCCCTGGAGCTCCGAAGGGGAACATTCAGTACTTC. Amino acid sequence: CSARDTPGAPKGNIQYF.